These T cell receptor beta chains were read from a single sample in a study of T cell changes during pregnancy in multiple sclerosis. Data came from immunoSEQ multiplex PCR; TCRdb stores just in-frame clones and leaves some out. The sample has approximately 41,000 clones, roughly 92% seen once. The sequencing used CD4+ T cells from peripheral blood mononuclear cells, collected in the first trimester of pregnancy. The receptors shown here come from a female donor with multiple sclerosis, enrolled in a pregnancy study. Each CDR3 is given with its conserved first and last residue. The D gene is left open where the match is weak. The size field is filled for only some rows; it gives once, few, many or a size class.

13	TRBV7-8	NA	NA	TRBJ2-2	TGTGCCAGCAGCCTGAGAGCTACCGGGGAGCTGTTTTTT	CASSLRATGELFF
19	TRBV4-1	NA	TRBD2	TRBJ2-5	TGCGCCAGCAGCCAAGATCGGGCTAGCGGGAGGGCCGGCGAGGAGACCCAGTACTTC	CASSQDRASGRAGEETQYF
14	TRBV2	NA	NA	TRBJ2-6	TGTGCCAGCAGGGAGGAGTCTGGGGCCAACGTCCTGACTTTC	CASREESGANVLTF
19	TRBV19	NA	TRBD2	TRBJ2-1	TGTGCCAGTAGTATTGTAGGGGTTATAGCGGGAATCACCTACAATGAGCAGTTCTTC	CASSIVGVIAGITYNEQFF
14	TRBV5-4	NA	TRBD2	TRBJ2-7	TGTGCCAGCAGCTTTGGCGGGAGGGCCTCCGAGCAGTACTTC	CASSFGGRASEQYF
16	TRBV4-2	NA	TRBD2	TRBJ2-7	TGTGCCAGCAGCCAAGAAGGCCCGGCGGGAGGCCGCGAGCAGTACTTC	CASSQEGPAGGREQYF
18	TRBV15	NA	NA	TRBJ1-2	TGTGCCACCAGCAGGGAGCGGGACATCGGATTTTTTAACTATGGCTACACCTTC	CATSRERDIGFFNYGYTF
14	TRBV10-3	NA	NA	TRBJ1-3	TGTGCCACCGAGGGCAGACTCTCTGGAAACACCATATATTTT	CATEGRLSGNTIYF
17	TRBV5-6	NA	TRBD2	TRBJ2-1	TGTGCCAGCAGCCCGATGATTTCGCGGGAGGGGTACAATGAGCAGTTCTTC	CASSPMISREGYNEQFF
9	TRBV29-1	few	NA	TRBJ2-7	TGCAGCGCGTCGTACGAGCAGTACTTC	CSASYEQYF
18	TRBV19	NA	TRBD2	TRBJ2-5	TGTGCCAGTACTCCTCGGGGTAGCGGGAGAGTGAGGCAAGAGACCCAGTACTTC	CASTPRGSGRVRQETQYF
17	TRBV9	NA	TRBD1	TRBJ1-1	TGTGCCAGCAGCGGAAGTCCCGGGACAGGGGGGAGGACTGAAGCTTTCTTT	CASSGSPGTGGRTEAFF
14	TRBV25-1	NA	NA	TRBJ1-5	TGTGCCAGCAGTGAAACCGGGGAGAGCCAGCCCCAGCATTTT	CASSETGESQPQHF
16	TRBV9	few	TRBD1	TRBJ1-4	TGTGCCAGCAGCGTATCCACCGGGACAGCTAATGAAAAACTGTTTTTT	CASSVSTGTANEKLFF
16	TRBV7-2	NA	NA	TRBJ2-7	TGTGCCAGCAGCTTATCGGCGGGACTGAAACTCTACGAGCAGTACTTC	CASSLSAGLKLYEQYF
15	TRBV6-1	NA	NA	TRBJ2-4	TGTGCCAGCAGTGAATCGCTGGCAGGGGGGAACATTCAGTACTTC	CASSESLAGGNIQYF
19	TRBV5-1	NA	TRBD2	TRBJ2-3	TGCGCCAGCAGCCGACTTCCCGGGACTAGCGGGAGTCTGCCAGATACGCAGTATTTT	CASSRLPGTSGSLPDTQYF
15	TRBV19	NA	TRBD2	TRBJ2-2	TGTGCCAGTAGTCTAGGACTAGCGGGGGCCGGGGAGCTGTTTTTT	CASSLGLAGAGELFF
11	TRBV20-1	NA	NA	TRBJ1-3	TGCAGTGCTAAGCAGGGTAACACCATATATTTT	CSAKQGNTIYF
15	TRBV5-4	NA	NA	TRBJ1-1	TGTGCCAGCAGCTTGGGGACAAAGACGAACACTGAAGCTTTCTTT	CASSLGTKTNTEAFF
19	TRBV27	NA	TRBD2	TRBJ2-1	TGTGCCAGCAGTTTACAGTGGCTAGCGGGAACAGTCTATAACAATGAGCAGTTCTTC	CASSLQWLAGTVYNNEQFF
14	TRBV5-5	NA	TRBD2	TRBJ2-3	TGTGCCAGCTTGACTAGCGGGAAAACAGATACGCAGTATTTT	CASLTSGKTDTQYF
14	TRBV2	NA	TRBD1	TRBJ1-2	TGTGCCAGCCTATACCGGGACAGTTTGGATGGCTACACCTTC	CASLYRDSLDGYTF
14	TRBV5-1	NA	NA	TRBJ1-1	TGCGCCAGCATTGGGGGCAGATCGAACACTGAAGCTTTCTTT	CASIGGRSNTEAFF
14	TRBV29-1	NA	NA	TRBJ2-3	TGCAGCGGGCCCGCCAGGGCCGATCTAGATACGCAGTATTTT	CSGPARADLDTQYF
15	TRBV10-3	NA	TRBD2	TRBJ2-7	TGTGCCATCAGGGGGACTAGCGGGAGGGCCTACGAGCAGTACTTC	CAIRGTSGRAYEQYF
13	TRBV29-1	NA	NA	TRBJ2-5	TGCAGCGTCGACGGTAGACTGTCGGAGACCCAGTACTTC	CSVDGRLSETQYF
14	TRBV19	NA	NA	TRBJ2-7	TGTGCCAGTAGTAAGGAGGGCAGCTCCTACGAGCAGTACTTC	CASSKEGSSYEQYF
14	TRBV29-1	NA	NA	TRBJ1-1	TGCAGCGTTGTTCGGGATGTGGGTTCCGCTGAAGCTTTCTTT	CSVVRDVGSAEAFF
16	TRBV2	NA	TRBD2	TRBJ2-3	TGTGCCAGCACCACGGGGCGGGGGGCGCATACAGATACGCAGTATTTT	CASTTGRGAHTDTQYF
14	TRBV6-1	NA	NA	TRBJ2-3	TGTGCCAGCAGTGAGGGGGGGGCCACAGATACGCAGTATTTT	CASSEGGATDTQYF
15	TRBV28	once	TRBD2	TRBJ2-2	TGTGCCAGCAGTCTAGCGGGGTGGGGAACCGGGGAGCTGTTTTTT	CASSLAGWGTGELFF
14	TRBV19	NA	TRBD1	TRBJ2-5	TGTGCCAGTAGAGAGGGACAGGGGCAGGAGACCCAGTACTTC	CASREGQGQETQYF
18	TRBV7-2	few	TRBD1	TRBJ1-4	TGTGCCAGCAGCGAACTCCGGGACAGCTTGGGGACTAATGAAAAACTGTTTTTT	CASSELRDSLGTNEKLFF
17	TRBV4-1	once	TRBD1	TRBJ1-5	TGCGCCAGCAGCCAAGGCTTACAGGGGTGGAACAATCAGCCCCAGCATTTT	CASSQGLQGWNNQPQHF
13	TRBV9	NA	NA	TRBJ1-2	TGTGCCAGCAGCGCCGCAGGTGCCTATGGCTACACCTTC	CASSAAGAYGYTF
17	TRBV5-4	NA	NA	TRBJ2-5	TGTGCCAGCAGCTTGCCACAGCCGGGGGGCTTTCAAGAGACCCAGTACTTC	CASSLPQPGGFQETQYF
12	TRBV28	NA	TRBD1	TRBJ2-5	TGTGCCAGCGGGACAGGGCTCGAGACCCAGTACTTC	CASGTGLETQYF
14	TRBV5-1	once	NA	TRBJ2-3	TGCGCCAGCAGCTTGAGCCCCTACACAGATACGCAGTATTTT	CASSLSPYTDTQYF
13	TRBV5-1	NA	NA	TRBJ2-7	TGCGCCAGCAGCTCACGGACAGTCGGCGAGCAGTACTTC	CASSSRTVGEQYF
14	TRBV5-1	NA	NA	TRBJ1-3	TGCGCCAGCAGCTTGGAGGGGCGCGGAAACACCATATATTTT	CASSLEGRGNTIYF
14	TRBV19	once	TRBD1	TRBJ2-3	TGTGCCAGTAGTAGGGGACAGGGTAAAGATACGCAGTATTTT	CASSRGQGKDTQYF
18	TRBV28	NA	TRBD1	TRBJ2-5	TGTGCCAGCAGTACACGGGACAGGGGGCTCGCGGTCTTAGCGACCCAGTACTTC	CASSTRDRGLAVLATQYF